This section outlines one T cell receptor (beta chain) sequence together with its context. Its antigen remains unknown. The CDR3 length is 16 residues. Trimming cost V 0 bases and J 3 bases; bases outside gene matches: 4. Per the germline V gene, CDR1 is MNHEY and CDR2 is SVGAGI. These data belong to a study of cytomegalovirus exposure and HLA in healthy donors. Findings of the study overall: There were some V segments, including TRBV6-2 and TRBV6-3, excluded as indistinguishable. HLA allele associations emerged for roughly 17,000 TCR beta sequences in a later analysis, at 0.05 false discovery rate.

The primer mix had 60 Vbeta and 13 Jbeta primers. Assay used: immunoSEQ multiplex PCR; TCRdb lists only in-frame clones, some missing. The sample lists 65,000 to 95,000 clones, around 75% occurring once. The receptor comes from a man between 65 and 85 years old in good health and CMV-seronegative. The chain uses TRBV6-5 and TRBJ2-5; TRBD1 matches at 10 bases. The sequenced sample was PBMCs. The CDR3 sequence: CASSYSTGQGKETQYF. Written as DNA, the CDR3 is TGTGCCAGCAGTTACTCCACGGGACAGGGGAAAGAGACCCAGTACTTC.